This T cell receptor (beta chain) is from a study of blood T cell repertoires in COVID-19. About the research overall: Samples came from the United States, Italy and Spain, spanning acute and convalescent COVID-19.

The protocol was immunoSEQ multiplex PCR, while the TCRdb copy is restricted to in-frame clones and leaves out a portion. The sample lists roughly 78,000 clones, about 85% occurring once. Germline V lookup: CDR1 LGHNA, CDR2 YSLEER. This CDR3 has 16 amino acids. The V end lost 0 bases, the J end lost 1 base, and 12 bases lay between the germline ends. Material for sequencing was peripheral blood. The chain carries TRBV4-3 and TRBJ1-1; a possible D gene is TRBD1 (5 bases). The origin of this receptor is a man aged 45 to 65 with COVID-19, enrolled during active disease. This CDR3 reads CASSQEDPGPNTEAFF. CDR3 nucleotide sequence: TGCGCCAGCAGCCAAGAGGACCCAGGGCCGAACACTGAAGCTTTCTTT.